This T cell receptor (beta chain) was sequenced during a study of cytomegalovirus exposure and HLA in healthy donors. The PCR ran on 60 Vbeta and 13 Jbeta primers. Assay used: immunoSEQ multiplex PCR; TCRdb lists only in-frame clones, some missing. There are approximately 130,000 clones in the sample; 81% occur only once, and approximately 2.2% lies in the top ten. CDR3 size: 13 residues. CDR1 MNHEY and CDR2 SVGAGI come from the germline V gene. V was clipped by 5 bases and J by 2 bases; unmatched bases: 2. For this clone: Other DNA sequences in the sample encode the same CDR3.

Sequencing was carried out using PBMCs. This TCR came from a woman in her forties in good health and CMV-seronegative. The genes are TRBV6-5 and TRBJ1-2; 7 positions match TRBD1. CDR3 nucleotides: TGTGCCAGCAGTCAACAGGGGAACTATGGCTACACCTTC. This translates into CASSQQGNYGYTF.